The clone carrying this T cell receptor beta chain was seen a few times. The data were obtained in a study of beta chain features in type 1 diabetes. Since all of the isolated RNA was reverse transcribed, expressed TCRB transcripts were what got sequenced. An average approximately 3.3 million reads came from naive, central memory and regulatory T cell samples. Repertoires were generated with immunoSEQ multiplex PCR, while TCRdb's copy carries only in-frame clones and drops some. Of hundreds of thousands of clones detected, around 16% appear once; the ten largest clones hold about 0.093%. Trimming took 7 bases from V and 6 from J; bases not matched to a gene: 11. Germline V gives CDR1 MNHNS, CDR2 SASEGT. The CDR3 has 15 amino acids.

The origin of this receptor is a man between 18 and 29 years old in good health. This chain links TRBV6-1 with TRBJ2-1; TRBD2 agrees at 8 bases. Sample: naive CD4+ T cells from blood. CDR3 loop: CASTAKGLGGNEQFF. The CDR3 region has the DNA TGTGCCAGCACTGCAAAGGGACTAGGGGGCAATGAGCAGTTCTTC.